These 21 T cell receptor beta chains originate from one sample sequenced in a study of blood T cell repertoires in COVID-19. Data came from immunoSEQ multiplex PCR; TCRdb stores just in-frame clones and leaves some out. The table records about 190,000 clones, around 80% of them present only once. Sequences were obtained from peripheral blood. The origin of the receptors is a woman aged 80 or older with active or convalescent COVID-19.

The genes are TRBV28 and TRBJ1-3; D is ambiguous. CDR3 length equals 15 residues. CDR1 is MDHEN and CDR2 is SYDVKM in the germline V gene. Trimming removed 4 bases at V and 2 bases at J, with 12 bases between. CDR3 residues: CASSSPWATGNTIYF. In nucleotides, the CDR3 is TGTGCCAGCAGTTCCCCCTGGGCGACTGGAAACACCATATATTTT. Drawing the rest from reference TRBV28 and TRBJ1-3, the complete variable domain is DVKVTQSSRYLVKRTGEKVFLECVQDMDHENMFWYRQDPGLGLRLIYFSYDVKMKEKGDIPEGYSVSREKKERFSLILESASTNQTSMYLCASSSPWATGNTIYFGEGSWLTVV.

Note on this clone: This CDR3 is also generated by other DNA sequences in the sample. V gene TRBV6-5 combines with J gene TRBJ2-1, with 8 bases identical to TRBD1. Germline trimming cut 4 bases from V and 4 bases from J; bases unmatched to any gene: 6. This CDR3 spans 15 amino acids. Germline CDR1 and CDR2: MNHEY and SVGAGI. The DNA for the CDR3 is TGTGCCAGCAGTTCCGGGACAGGTGCTTACAATGAGCAGTTCTTC. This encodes CASSSGTGAYNEQFF.

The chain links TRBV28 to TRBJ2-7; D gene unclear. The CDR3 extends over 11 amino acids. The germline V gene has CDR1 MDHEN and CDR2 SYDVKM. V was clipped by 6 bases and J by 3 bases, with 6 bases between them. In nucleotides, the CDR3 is TGTGCCAGCAGCCAGATCTACGAGCAGTACTTC. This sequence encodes CASSQIYEQYF.

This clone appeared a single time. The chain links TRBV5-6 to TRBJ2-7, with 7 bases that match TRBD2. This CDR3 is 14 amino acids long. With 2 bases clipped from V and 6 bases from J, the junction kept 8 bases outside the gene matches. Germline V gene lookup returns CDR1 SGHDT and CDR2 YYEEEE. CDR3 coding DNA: TGTGCCAGCAGCTTCGCTAGCGGCCTCGTCGAGCAGTACTTC. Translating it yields CASSFASGLVEQYF.

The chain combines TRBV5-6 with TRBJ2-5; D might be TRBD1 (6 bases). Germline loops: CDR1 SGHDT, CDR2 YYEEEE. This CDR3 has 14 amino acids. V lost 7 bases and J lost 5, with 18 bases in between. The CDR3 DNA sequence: TGTGCCAGCTCACCGACAGGCAACCCCGAGACCCAGTACTTC. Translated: CASSPTGNPETQYF.

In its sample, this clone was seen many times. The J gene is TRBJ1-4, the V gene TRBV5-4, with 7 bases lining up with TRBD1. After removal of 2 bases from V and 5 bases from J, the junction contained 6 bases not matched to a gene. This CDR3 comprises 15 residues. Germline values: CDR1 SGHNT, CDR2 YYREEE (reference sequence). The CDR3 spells CASSLTGQSNEKLFF. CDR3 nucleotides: TGTGCCAGCAGCTTAACGGGACAGTCAAATGAAAAACTGTTTTTT.

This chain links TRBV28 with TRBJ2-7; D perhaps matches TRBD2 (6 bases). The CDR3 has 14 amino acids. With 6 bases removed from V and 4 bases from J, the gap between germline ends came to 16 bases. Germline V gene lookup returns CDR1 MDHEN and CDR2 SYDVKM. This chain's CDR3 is CASSPGAGLYEQYF. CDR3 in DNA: TGTGCCAGCAGCCCTGGGGCGGGGCTTTACGAGCAGTACTTC.

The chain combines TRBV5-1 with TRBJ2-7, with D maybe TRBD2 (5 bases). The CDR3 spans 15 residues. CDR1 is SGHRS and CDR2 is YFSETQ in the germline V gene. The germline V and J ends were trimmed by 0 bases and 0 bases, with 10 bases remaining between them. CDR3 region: CASSLVEGGSYEQYF. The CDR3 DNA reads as TGCGCCAGCAGCTTGGTCGAGGGCGGCTCCTACGAGCAGTACTTC. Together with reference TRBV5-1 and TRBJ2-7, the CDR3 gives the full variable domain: KAGVTQTPRYLIKTRGQQVTLSCSPISGHRSVSWYQQTPGQGLQFLFEYFSETQRNKGNFPGRFSGRQFSNSRSEMNVSTLELGDSALYLCASSLVEGGSYEQYFGPGTRLTVT.

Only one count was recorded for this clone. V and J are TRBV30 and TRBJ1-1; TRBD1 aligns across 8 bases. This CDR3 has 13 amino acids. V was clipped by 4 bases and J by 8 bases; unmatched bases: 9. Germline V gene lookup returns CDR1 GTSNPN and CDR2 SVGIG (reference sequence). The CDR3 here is CAWTLPGGLEAFF. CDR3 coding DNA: TGTGCCTGGACTCTCCCAGGGGGCCTCGAAGCTTTCTTT.

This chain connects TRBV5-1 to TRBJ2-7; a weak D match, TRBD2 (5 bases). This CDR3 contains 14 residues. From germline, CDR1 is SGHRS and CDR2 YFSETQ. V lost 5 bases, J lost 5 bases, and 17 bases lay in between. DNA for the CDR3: TGCGCCAGCAGAAACAGTAATTTCGGGGACGAGCAGTACTTC. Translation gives CASRNSNFGDEQYF.

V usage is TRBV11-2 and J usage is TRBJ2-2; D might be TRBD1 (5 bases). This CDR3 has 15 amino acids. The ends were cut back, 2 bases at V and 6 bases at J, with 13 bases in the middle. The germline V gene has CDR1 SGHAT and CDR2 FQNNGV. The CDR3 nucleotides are TGTGCCAGCAGCTTACAGGGTTTTACGGCCGGGGAGCTGTTTTTT. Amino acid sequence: CASSLQGFTAGELFF.

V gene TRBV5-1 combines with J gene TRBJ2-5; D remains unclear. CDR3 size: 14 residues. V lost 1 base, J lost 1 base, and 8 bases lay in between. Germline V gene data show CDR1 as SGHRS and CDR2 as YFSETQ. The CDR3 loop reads CASSLIGSQETQYF. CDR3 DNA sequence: TGCGCCAGCAGCTTGATTGGCAGCCAAGAGACCCAGTACTTC.

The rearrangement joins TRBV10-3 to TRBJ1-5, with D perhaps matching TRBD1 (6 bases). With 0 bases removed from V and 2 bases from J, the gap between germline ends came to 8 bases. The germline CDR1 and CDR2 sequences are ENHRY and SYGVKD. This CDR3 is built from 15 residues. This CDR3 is CAISESGGGNQPQHF. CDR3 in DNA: TGTGCCATCAGTGAGTCAGGGGGAGGCAATCAGCCCCAGCATTTT.

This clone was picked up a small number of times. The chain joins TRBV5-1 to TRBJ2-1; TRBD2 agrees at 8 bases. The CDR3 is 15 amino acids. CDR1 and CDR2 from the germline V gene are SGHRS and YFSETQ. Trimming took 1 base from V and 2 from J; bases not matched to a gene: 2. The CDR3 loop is CASSLQAGAYNEQFF. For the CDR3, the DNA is TGCGCCAGCAGCTTGCAAGCGGGGGCCTACAATGAGCAGTTCTTC. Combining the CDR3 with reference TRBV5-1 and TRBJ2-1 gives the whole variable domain KAGVTQTPRYLIKTRGQQVTLSCSPISGHRSVSWYQQTPGQGLQFLFEYFSETQRNKGNFPGRFSGRQFSNSRSEMNVSTLELGDSALYLCASSLQAGAYNEQFFGPGTRLTVL.

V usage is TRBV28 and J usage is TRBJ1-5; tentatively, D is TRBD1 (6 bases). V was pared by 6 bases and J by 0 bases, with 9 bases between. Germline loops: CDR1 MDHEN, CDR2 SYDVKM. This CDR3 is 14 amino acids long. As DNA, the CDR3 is TGTGCCAGCAGGGGGGCGGTTAGCAATCAGCCCCAGCATTTT. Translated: CASRGAVSNQPQHF.

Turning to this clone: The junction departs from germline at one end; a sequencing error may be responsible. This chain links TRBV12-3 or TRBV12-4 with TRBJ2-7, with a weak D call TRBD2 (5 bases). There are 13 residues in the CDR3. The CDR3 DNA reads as TGTGCCAGCAGCTTAGGTATTCGGGATCTGTTTAGCTTC. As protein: CASSLGIRDLFSF.

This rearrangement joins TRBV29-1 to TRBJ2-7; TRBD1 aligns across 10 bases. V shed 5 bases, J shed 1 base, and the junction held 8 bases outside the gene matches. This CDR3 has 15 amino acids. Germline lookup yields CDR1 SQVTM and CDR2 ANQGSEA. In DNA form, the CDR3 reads TGCAGCGTTACACGGGACAGGGGCCTTTCCTACGAGCAGTACTTC. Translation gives CSVTRDRGLSYEQYF.

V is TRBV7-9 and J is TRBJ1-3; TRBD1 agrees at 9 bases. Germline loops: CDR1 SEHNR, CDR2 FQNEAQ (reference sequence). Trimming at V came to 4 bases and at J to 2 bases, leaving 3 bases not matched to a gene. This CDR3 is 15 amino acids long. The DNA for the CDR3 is TGTGCCAGCAGCTCACAGGGGGCCCCTGGAAACACCATATATTTT. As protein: CASSSQGAPGNTIYF.

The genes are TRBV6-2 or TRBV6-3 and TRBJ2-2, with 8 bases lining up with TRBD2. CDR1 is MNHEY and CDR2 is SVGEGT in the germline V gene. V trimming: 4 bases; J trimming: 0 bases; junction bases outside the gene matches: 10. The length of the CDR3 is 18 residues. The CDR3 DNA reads TGTGCCAGCAGTTCCGCCGGTCGGGGGGGGCCGAACACCGGGGAGCTGTTTTTT. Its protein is CASSSAGRGGPNTGELFF.

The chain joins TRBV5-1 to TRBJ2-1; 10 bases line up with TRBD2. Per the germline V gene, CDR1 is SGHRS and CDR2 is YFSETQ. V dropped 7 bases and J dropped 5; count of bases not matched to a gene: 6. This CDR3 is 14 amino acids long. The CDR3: CASRGLAPDNEQFF. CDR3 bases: TGCGCCAGCCGGGGACTAGCGCCGGACAATGAGCAGTTCTTC. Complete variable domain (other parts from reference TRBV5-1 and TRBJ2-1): KAGVTQTPRYLIKTRGQQVTLSCSPISGHRSVSWYQQTPGQGLQFLFEYFSETQRNKGNFPGRFSGRQFSNSRSEMNVSTLELGDSALYLCASRGLAPDNEQFFGPGTRLTVL.

CDR3 residues: CASSLGNSGGADEQFF. Here the CDR3 DNA reads TGTGCCAGCAGCTTAGGAAATAGCGGGGGGGCGGATGAGCAGTTCTTC. The genes are TRBV11-2 and TRBJ2-1, with TRBD2 matching 11 bases. Germline V CDR1 and CDR2: SGHAT, FQNNGV. The ends lost 1 base at V and 8 bases at J; junction bases unmatched: 7. The CDR3 is 16 residues long.